This entry features one T cell receptor (beta chain) sequence. These data originate in a study of T cells after posttransplantation cyclophosphamide. Deletions cut 2 bases from V and 6 bases from J, with 8 bases between. The CDR3 totals 12 residues. Germline V lookup: CDR1 SGHRS, CDR2 YFSETQ. On the day of bone marrow donation, the related graft donor provided peripheral blood. Profiling relied on immunoSEQ multiplex PCR, and the TCRdb table lists in-frame clones only, not all of them. The profile covers more than 30,000 clones, none occurring a single time. The chain employs TRBV5-1 and TRBJ1-2, with D tentatively TRBD1 (5 bases). Material: PBMCs. The TCR comes from a girl aged 10 to 17 in good health, CMV-negative, and a related stem cell transplant donor. CDR3 in amino acids: CASSFGGDGYTF. For the CDR3, the DNA is TGCGCCAGCAGCTTCGGGGGGGATGGCTACACCTTC.